This T cell receptor (beta chain) was recorded in a study of T cells in Graves' hyperthyroidism and ophthalmopathy. General study results and limits: Separating ophthalmopathy from stable hyperthyroidism was achieved by a 13 V-J model.

Amplified TCR beta CDR3 regions came from RNA transcripts. The HTBI primer set served for first-round RT-PCR of the TCR CDR3. From the multiplex PCR reads, TCRdb called clonotypes with MiXCR, one entry per CDR3 protein. In the table there are approximately 400,000 distinct CDR3 sequences, around 15% of which are singletons. The CDR3 is 13 amino acids. V was pared by 6 bases and J by 6 bases, with 11 bases between. Germline CDR1 and CDR2: SEHNR and FQNEAQ (reference sequence). This clonotype has just a few counts. No antigen is known for it. The source is a woman in her twenties or thirties with Graves' ophthalmopathy. The sequenced sample consisted of blood. The chain links TRBV7-9 to TRBJ2-2, with D unclear. In nucleotides, the CDR3 is TGTGCCAGCAGGAAGGACCTGGCCGGGGAGCTGTTTTTT. This translates into CASRKDLAGELFF.